The TCR beta chain under discussion was sequenced for a study of blood T cell repertoires in COVID-19. The CDR3 is 16 amino acids. The germline gives CDR1 MNHEY, CDR2 SVGAGI. Trimming cost V 2 bases and J 0 bases; bases outside gene matches: 5. The protocol was immunoSEQ multiplex PCR, while the TCRdb copy is restricted to in-frame clones and leaves out a portion. The sample holds approximately 99,000 clones; 70% to 90% are singletons and the top ten take about 20%. The TCR comes from a human donor in a cohort sampled during active COVID-19. This rearrangement joins TRBV6-5 to TRBJ1-1; 8 bases match TRBD1. Sequences were obtained from peripheral blood. In DNA form, the CDR3 reads TGTGCCAGCAGTTACCTCCCAGGGGGCGTGAACACTGAAGCTTTCTTT. Amino acid sequence: CASSYLPGGVNTEAFF.